This T cell receptor (beta chain) was observed in a study of response to subunit inactivated influenza vaccine (dated by TCRdb to 2016 to 2019). In the study overall: Deep quantitative profiling of the T cell receptor repertoire was used in the study to follow responses to a trivalent subunit inactivated influenza vaccine. Here is what the overall study found, with its caveats: The authors proposed that each seasonal influenza vaccination may bring in only a limited number of new T cells.

The V and J ends are trimmed by 0 bases and 0 bases, leaving 9 bases between them. Counted from cysteine to phenylalanine, this CDR3 has 15 amino acids. Here the CDR3 DNA is all that survives: 45 bases in frame from base 1. The germline V gene (reference sequence) yields GTSNPN for CDR1 and SVGIG for CDR2. The sample's time point label is to be understood as: 45 days after influenza vaccine administration. Receptors were amplified or captured by RT-PCR. Instrument on record: Illumina HiSeq 2500. In TCRdb, the public reads were trimmed at Q25 with fastp and aligned with MiXCR, with productive beta chains retained. CDR3 protein sequences are deduplicated, and each keeps its most common genes and DNA. In this sample the table shows about 530,000 distinct CDR3 sequences, 10% to 15% of which occur a single time. The ten largest make up approximately 14% of the sample. This clonotype was counted a single time. It lacks a known antigen. Per-nucleotide qualities are absent, and no much larger clonotype sits a single base away. One read provides weak support.

Sequenced here: PBMCs from blood, sampled about 40 days after vaccination. Here the chain combines TRBV30 and TRBJ2-1, with the D gene not clear enough to name. The receptor was isolated from a man aged 50 to 59 who received an inactivated influenza vaccine. Donor details come from another sample of the same person, matched by shared clones. The CDR3 region: CAWSVLSSSYNEQFF. The nucleotide sequence reads TGTGCCTGGAGTGTATTGTCGAGCTCCTACAATGAGCAGTTCTTC.